The clone carrying this T cell receptor beta chain was counted only a few times. Individual cDNA molecules were tagged with unique molecular identifiers. Each CDR3 protein is one row after TCRdb ran MiXCR on the 5' RACE reads. The sample includes 60,000 to 75,000 distinct CDR3 sequences, roughly 12% of them seen just once. The CDR3 has 14 residues. V lost 6 bases, J lost 6 bases, and 5 bases stayed unmatched. Germline V gene data show CDR1 as MNHEY and CDR2 as SMNVEV (reference sequence). The sample comes from a study of early T cells in non-severe SARS-CoV-2 infection. Study-wide background: With bulk RNA from unsorted whole blood as input, sequencing yielded unpaired chains.

Sequenced here: whole blood, sampled at baseline. This chain connects TRBV27 to TRBJ2-1; 10 positions match TRBD2. The sequence came from an adult who was a healthcare worker with PCR-confirmed SARS-CoV-2 infection or an uninfected control (not recorded which). CDR3 residues: CASRASGRGNEQFF. The DNA of the CDR3 is TGTGCCAGCAGGGCTAGCGGGAGAGGCAATGAGCAGTTCTTC.